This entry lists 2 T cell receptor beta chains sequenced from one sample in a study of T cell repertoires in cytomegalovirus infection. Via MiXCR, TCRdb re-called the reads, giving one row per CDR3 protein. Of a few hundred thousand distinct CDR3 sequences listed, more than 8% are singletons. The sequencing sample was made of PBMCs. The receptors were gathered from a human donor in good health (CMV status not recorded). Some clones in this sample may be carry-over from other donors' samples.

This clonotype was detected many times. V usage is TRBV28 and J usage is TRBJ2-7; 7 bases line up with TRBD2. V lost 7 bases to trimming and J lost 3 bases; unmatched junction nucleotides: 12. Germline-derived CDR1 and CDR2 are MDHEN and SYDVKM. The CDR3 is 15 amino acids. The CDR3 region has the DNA TGTGCCAGCACTCCCAGTCTAGCGGCGGTCTACGAGCAGTACTTC. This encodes CASTPSLAAVYEQYF.

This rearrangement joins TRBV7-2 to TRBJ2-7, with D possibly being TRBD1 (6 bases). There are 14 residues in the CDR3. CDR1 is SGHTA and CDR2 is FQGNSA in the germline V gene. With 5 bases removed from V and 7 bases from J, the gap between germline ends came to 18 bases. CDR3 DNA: TGTGCCAGCAGCCGGGACAACTCCTTACGTGAGCAGTACTTC. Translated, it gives CASSRDNSLREQYF. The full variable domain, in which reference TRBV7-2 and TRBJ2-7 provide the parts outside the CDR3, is GAGVSQSPSNKVTEKGKDVELRCDPISGHTALYWYRQSLGQGLEFLIYFQGNSAPDKSGLPSDRFSAERTGGSVSTLTIQRTQQEDSAVYLCASSRDNSLREQYFGPGTRLTVT.